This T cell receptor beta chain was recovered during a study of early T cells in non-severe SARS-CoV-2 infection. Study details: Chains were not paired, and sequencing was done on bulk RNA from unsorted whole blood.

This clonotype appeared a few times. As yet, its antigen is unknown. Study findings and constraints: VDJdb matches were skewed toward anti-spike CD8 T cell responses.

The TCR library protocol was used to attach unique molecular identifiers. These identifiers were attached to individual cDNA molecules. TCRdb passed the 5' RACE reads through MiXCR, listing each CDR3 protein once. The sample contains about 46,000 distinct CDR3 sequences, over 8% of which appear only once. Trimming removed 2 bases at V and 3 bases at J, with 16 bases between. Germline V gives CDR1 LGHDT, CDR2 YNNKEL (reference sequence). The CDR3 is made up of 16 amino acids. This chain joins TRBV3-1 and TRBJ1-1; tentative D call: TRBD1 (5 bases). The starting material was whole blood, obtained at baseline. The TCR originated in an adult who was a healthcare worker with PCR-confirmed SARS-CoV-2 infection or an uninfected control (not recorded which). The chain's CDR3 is CASSQSGQGVYTEAFF. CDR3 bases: TGTGCCAGCAGCCAATCTGGGCAGGGAGTTTACACTGAAGCTTTCTTT.